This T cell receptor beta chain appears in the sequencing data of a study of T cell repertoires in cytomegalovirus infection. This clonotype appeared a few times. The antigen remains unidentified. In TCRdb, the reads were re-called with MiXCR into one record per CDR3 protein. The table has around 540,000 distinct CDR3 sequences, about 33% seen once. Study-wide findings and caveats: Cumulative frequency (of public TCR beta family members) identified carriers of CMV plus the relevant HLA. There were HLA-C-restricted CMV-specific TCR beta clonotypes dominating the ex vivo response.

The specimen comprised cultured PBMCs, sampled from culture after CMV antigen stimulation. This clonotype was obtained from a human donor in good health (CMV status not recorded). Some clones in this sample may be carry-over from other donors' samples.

In nucleotides, the CDR3 is TGTGCCAGCAGGGAGAAGACAGGAACCGGGGAGCTGTTTTTT. Translated: CASREKTGTGELFF. The chain joins TRBV6-1 to TRBJ2-2, with D perhaps TRBD1 (6 bases). This CDR3 contains 14 residues. The germline V gene encodes CDR1 MNHNS and CDR2 SASEGT. V gave up 6 bases and J gave up 5 bases, with 13 bases separating them.